A selection of T cell receptor beta chains follows, all from one sample in a study of shared clonotypes between healthy human individuals. The repertoire was sequenced with immunoSEQ multiplex PCR; TCRdb's copy has only in-frame clones and lacks some. The top ten clones hold roughly 0.36% of a sample with 1.4 million or so clones, just under 99% of them seen once. Sequenced material: naive CD4+ T cells sorted from blood. The receptors originated from a man under 40 in good health. CDR3s include the opening cysteine and the closing phenylalanine or tryptophan. A D gene is named only where the DNA matches it firmly. Only some rows state a clone size, as once, few, many or a class for expanded clones.

V gene: TRBV5-6
clone size: -
D gene: TRBD2
J gene: TRBJ2-1
CDR3 protein: CASSQQRASGSRYEQFF
CDR3 DNA: TGTGCCAGCAGCCAACAGAGGGCTAGCGGGAGTAGGTATGAGCAGTTCTTC

V gene: TRBV6-1
clone size: -
D gene: -
J gene: TRBJ2-1
CDR3 protein: CASSGPGSLTNNEQFF
CDR3 DNA: TGTGCCAGCAGTGGTCCCGGGTCACTAACGAACAATGAGCAGTTCTTC

V gene: TRBV4-2
clone size: -
D gene: -
J gene: TRBJ2-7
CDR3 protein: CAKPFPAAVYEQYF
CDR3 DNA: TGTGCCAAACCATTTCCGGCGGCCGTTTACGAGCAGTACTTC

V gene: TRBV29-1
clone size: -
D gene: -
J gene: TRBJ2-2
CDR3 protein: CSVTGNTGELFF
CDR3 DNA: TGCAGCGTGACAGGGAACACCGGGGAGCTGTTTTTT

V gene: TRBV2
clone size: -
D gene: -
J gene: TRBJ1-4
CDR3 protein: CASRGVQGWLFF
CDR3 DNA: TGTGCCAGCCGTGGGGTACAGGGTTGGCTGTTTTTT

V gene: TRBV5-1
clone size: -
D gene: -
J gene: TRBJ1-2
CDR3 protein: CASSLTGGYTF
CDR3 DNA: TGCGCCAGCAGCTTGACGGGAGGCTACACCTTC

V gene: TRBV11-2
clone size: once
D gene: -
J gene: TRBJ1-5
CDR3 protein: CASSWGPDSNQPQHF
CDR3 DNA: TGTGCCAGCAGCTGGGGACCAGATAGCAATCAGCCCCAGCATTTT

V gene: TRBV11-2
clone size: once
D gene: TRBD2
J gene: TRBJ2-3
CDR3 protein: CASSQWTSGMGTDTQYF
CDR3 DNA: TGTGCCAGCAGCCAATGGACTAGCGGGATGGGCACAGATACGCAGTATTTT

V gene: TRBV15
clone size: -
D gene: TRBD2
J gene: TRBJ2-1
CDR3 protein: CATSRISREGLLYNEQFF
CDR3 DNA: TGTGCCACCAGCAGGATTTCGCGGGAGGGCCTTCTCTACAATGAGCAGTTCTTC

V gene: TRBV5-6
clone size: -
D gene: -
J gene: TRBJ1-2
CDR3 protein: CASSLLEGYGYGYTF
CDR3 DNA: TGTGCCAGCAGCTTGCTTGAGGGTTACGGCTATGGCTACACCTTC